The 9 T cell receptor beta chains presented below share a single source sample, sequenced in a study of metastatic and nonmetastatic thyroid tumors. TCRdb re-called the PCR reads via MiXCR. The sample includes 13,000 or so clones, roughly 28% of them seen just once. Thyroid surgery had not been preceded by any treatment in any patient. Sequencing was carried out using tumor tissue. The source is a female donor with papillary thyroid cancer or a benign thyroid nodule (not recorded which). Some clones in this sample may be carry-over from other donors' samples.

This clone was picked up many times. V and J are TRBV11-2 and TRBJ2-1, with 7 bases identical to TRBD2. There are 14 residues in the CDR3. Germline V lookup: CDR1 SGHAT, CDR2 FQNNGV. V was pared by 3 bases and J by 5 bases, with 4 bases of the junction left unmatched. The CDR3, as DNA: TGTGCCAGCAGCTTGGGGGGGGTAAACAATGAGCAGTTCTTC. Its translation: CASSLGGVNNEQFF.

In its sample, this clone was seen a few times. This sequence may be a read error, since a much larger clone differs from it by one base. This CDR3 is also generated by other DNA sequences in the sample. The chain recombines TRBV7-9 with TRBJ1-2; D is unresolved. This CDR3 region has 12 residues. Germline values: CDR1 SEHNR, CDR2 FQNEAQ (reference sequence). The ends were cut back, 0 bases at V and 13 bases at J, with 12 bases in the middle. CDR3 loop: CASSLAETAPTF. Here the CDR3 DNA reads TGTGCCAGCAGCTTAGCAGAGACGGCGCCCACCTTC.

At least ten counts were recorded for this clone. This chain connects TRBV3-1 to TRBJ2-7, with D perhaps TRBD1 (6 bases). From germline, CDR1 is LGHDT and CDR2 YNNKEL (reference sequence). Trimming took 7 bases from V and 2 from J, leaving 15 bases between them. CDR3 length: 14 amino acids. The chain's CDR3 is CASNLQGPTYEQYF. In DNA form, the CDR3 reads TGTGCCAGCAACCTACAGGGCCCCACCTACGAGCAGTACTTC.

The rearrangement uses TRBV10-1 and TRBJ2-7; D unclear. V was shortened by 10 bases and J by 4 bases, with 5 bases between the two germline ends. Germline V gene sequence: CDR1 WNHNN, CDR2 SYGVQD (reference sequence). CDR3 length: 9 amino acids. This chain's CDR3 is CAKWYEQYF. The CDR3 DNA sequence: TGCGCCAAGTGGTACGAGCAGTACTTC.

The V and J genes are TRBV11-2 and TRBJ2-7, with a possible D match to TRBD2 (7 bases). Germline loops: CDR1 SGHAT, CDR2 FQNNGV. V lost 4 bases and J 0 bases, leaving 10 bases between the germline ends. CDR3 length equals 14 residues. The chain's CDR3 is CASSWGGSSYEQYF. The CDR3 region has the DNA TGTGCCAGCAGCTGGGGGGGCAGCTCCTACGAGCAGTACTTC.

About this clone: Because it lacks the conserved phenylalanine or tryptophan at the end, this CDR3 is likely a read error. The limits of the CDR3 on the DNA are not certain, so only TCRdb's listed CDR3 is given. The genes are TRBV20-1 and TRBJ2-7; the table gives TRBD1 as D, unverified against the DNA. The CDR3 has 14 amino acids, counting both end residues. Germline V gene lookup returns CDR1 DFQATT and CDR2 SNEGSKA (reference sequence). The CDR3 loop reads CIARGGSRDYEQHL.

In this sample, this clone turned up many times. CDR3 DNA sequence: TGTGCCAGCAGCCCAACAAGGGTCAATAATTCACCCCTCCACTTT. Its translation is CASSPTRVNNSPLHF. The genes are TRBV5-5 and TRBJ1-6, with D unresolved. The CDR3 covers 15 residues. Germline loops: CDR1 SGHKS, CDR2 YYEKEE (reference sequence). V lost 4 bases to trimming and J lost 5 bases, with 13 bases between them.

This clone was detected only a few times. The V and J genes are TRBV19 and TRBJ1-2, with unresolved D. The CDR3 has 12 amino acids. Trimming pared 5 bases from V and 8 bases from J, leaving 12 bases between. The germline V gene encodes CDR1 LNHDA and CDR2 SQIVND (reference sequence). The CDR3 here is CASSPQNQGYTF. The CDR3 DNA is TGTGCCAGTAGTCCTCAGAACCAGGGCTACACCTTC.

V and J are TRBV30 and TRBJ2-7, with a weak D call TRBD1 (6 bases). The V and J ends lost 0 bases and 5 bases respectively, with 14 bases between them. This CDR3 spans 14 amino acids. CDR1 and CDR2 from the germline V gene are GTSNPN and SVGIG (reference sequence). CDR3: CAWSVGQWGNEQYF. The DNA of the CDR3 is TGTGCCTGGAGTGTCGGACAGTGGGGCAACGAGCAGTACTTC.